This TCR beta chain was recovered during a study of PD-L1 blockade in urothelial cancer. Looking at the study overall: Blood drawn 3 weeks (second dose) and 6 weeks after treatment start was analyzed.

Some clones are missing from TCRdb's copy, which holds only in-frame ones; the method was immunoSEQ multiplex PCR. Among roughly 100,000 clones listed, approximately 82% were seen once. Time point meaning: peripheral blood 6 weeks after treatment start. V was clipped by 8 bases and J by 7 bases, with 9 bases between them. The CDR3 is made up of 10 amino acids. Germline-derived CDR1 and CDR2 are SNHLY and FYNNEI. This specimen was PBMCs, taken around atezolizumab (anti-PD-L1) treatment. The receptor comes from a man aged 70 or older with urothelial cancer. The chain combines TRBV2 with TRBJ2-7; weak D call: TRBD2 (5 bases). CDR3 nucleotide sequence: TGTGCCAGCGAGGAGGCGGAGCAGTACTTC. It encodes CASEEAEQYF.